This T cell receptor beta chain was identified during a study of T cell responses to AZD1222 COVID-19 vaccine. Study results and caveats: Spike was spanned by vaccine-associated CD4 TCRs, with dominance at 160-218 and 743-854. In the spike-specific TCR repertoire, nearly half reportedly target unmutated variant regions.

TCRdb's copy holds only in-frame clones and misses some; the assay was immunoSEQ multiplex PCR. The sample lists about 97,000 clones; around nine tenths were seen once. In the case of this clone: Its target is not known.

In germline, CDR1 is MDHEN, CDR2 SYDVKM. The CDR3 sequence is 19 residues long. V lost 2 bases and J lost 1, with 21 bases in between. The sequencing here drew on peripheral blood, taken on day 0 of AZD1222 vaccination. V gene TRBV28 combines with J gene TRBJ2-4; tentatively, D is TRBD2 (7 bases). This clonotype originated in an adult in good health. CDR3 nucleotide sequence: TGTGCCAGCAGTTTAATTGCGGGGGCCCTCGAACTGGCCAAAAACATTCAGTACTTC. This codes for CASSLIAGALELAKNIQYF.